In this sample, the clone carrying this TCR beta chain turned up many times. Its antigen is not known. Losses at the gene ends were 1 base for V and 4 bases for J; bases not matched to a gene: 7. The CDR3 consists of 17 residues. Germline V gene data show CDR1 as GTSNPN and CDR2 as SVGIG (reference sequence). Genomic DNA was the source, and TCR beta CDR3 was amplified from it by two-round multiplex PCR. First-round PCR, the initial amplification, used primers specific to each TRBV and TRBJ gene. A single record per CDR3 protein comes from TCRdb applying MiXCR to the multiplex PCR reads. The sample shows 30,000 or so distinct CDR3 sequences, roughly 40% of them seen only once. The data originate from a study of prognosis after radiotherapy for stage I lung cancer. Study-wide results and caveats: Post-therapy Shannon entropy was lower in patients developing distant metastases following stereotactic body radiation therapy.

The sequenced sample was PBMCs, obtained before or after stereotactic body radiation therapy (not recorded which). The chain uses TRBV30 and TRBJ2-7, with TRBD2 matching 16 bases. This clonotype was sampled from a donor aged 50 or older with non-small cell lung cancer. CDR3 loop: CAWSAGTSGRAVYEQYF. The DNA of the CDR3 is TGTGCCTGGAGTGCCGGGACTAGCGGGAGGGCCGTATACGAGCAGTACTTC.